These T cell receptor beta chains were read from a single sample in a study of T cell repertoires in cytomegalovirus infection. MiXCR was run by TCRdb on the reads, yielding one entry per CDR3 protein. The top ten clones hold around a sixth of a sample with about 700,000 distinct CDR3 sequences, around a third of them seen once. These TCRs' antigens remain unknown. The source was cultured PBMCs, collected from culture after CMV antigen stimulation. Source of these receptors: a human donor in good health (CMV status not recorded). Some clones in this sample may be carry-over from other donors' samples. The CDR3 runs from the conserved cysteine through the conserved F or W. Fields, in order: J gene, clone size, V gene, D gene, CDR3 protein, CDR3 DNA. D genes are given only for firm matches. The size of a clone is reported for some rows only, either as once, few or many, or as a class for expanded clones.

>TRBJ2-7|.|TRBV27|.
CASSARTQGDEQYF
TGTGCCAGCAGTGCCCGAACTCAGGGCGACGAGCAGTACTTC
>TRBJ1-5|.|TRBV19|.
CASRKRSNQPQHF
TGTGCCAGTAGAAAGAGGAGCAATCAGCCCCAGCATTTT
>TRBJ1-1|few|TRBV6-2/TRBV6-3|.
CASSIRDPNTEAFF
TGTGCCAGCAGCATCAGGGACCCCAACACTGAAGCTTTCTTT
>TRBJ2-7|many|TRBV7-2|.
CASSLFPAPQAEQYF
TGTGCCAGCAGCTTATTCCCCGCCCCGCAAGCCGAGCAGTACTTC
>TRBJ1-5|few|TRBV12-3/TRBV12-4|.
CASRAMSRGGNQPQHF
TGTGCCAGCAGAGCTATGTCCAGGGGAGGGAATCAGCCCCAGCATTTT
>TRBJ2-3|few|TRBV5-6|.
CASSFGAGGTDTQYF
TGTGCCAGCAGCTTTGGGGCAGGGGGCACAGATACGCAGTATTTT
>TRBJ1-1|.|TRBV12-3/TRBV12-4|.
CASSALRERGMNTEAFF
TGTGCCAGCAGTGCACTCAGGGAAAGGGGGATGAACACTGAAGCTTTCTTT
>TRBJ2-1|many|TRBV7-6|.
CASSLWRSGYPYNEQFF
TGTGCCAGCAGCTTATGGCGTTCAGGCTACCCCTACAATGAGCAGTTCTTC
>TRBJ2-3|.|TRBV4-1|TRBD2
CASSQDKTSGGFNTDTQYF
TGCGCCAGCAGCCAAGACAAGACTAGCGGGGGCTTTAACACAGATACGCAGTATTTT
>TRBJ2-7|.|TRBV6-6|TRBD2
CASSGRLAGTGEQYF
TGTGCCAGCAGTGGTAGGCTAGCGGGGACGGGAGAGCAGTACTTC
>TRBJ1-5|few|TRBV11-2|.
CASSRHGNQPQHF
TGTGCCAGCAGCCGACACGGCAATCAGCCCCAGCATTTT
>TRBJ1-3|.|TRBV7-8|.
CASSLGGGPGNTIYF
TGTGCCAGCAGCTTAGGGGGGGGTCCTGGAAACACCATATATTTT
>TRBJ2-7|.|TRBV2|.
CASSEAGGSRHEQYF
TGTGCCAGCAGTGAAGCGGGAGGATCGCGACACGAGCAGTACTTC
>TRBJ2-7|.|TRBV6-2/TRBV6-3|.
CASSYGQVGEQYF
TGTGCCAGCAGTTACGGCCAGGTGGGCGAGCAGTACTTC
>TRBJ2-7|few|TRBV28|.
CASSLIRLGSYEQYF
TGTGCCAGCAGTTTAATACGACTGGGCTCCTACGAGCAGTACTTC
>TRBJ1-6|few|TRBV7-2|TRBD1
CASSLVGQQASPLHF
TGTGCCAGCAGCTTAGTGGGACAGCAGGCGTCACCCCTCCACTTT
>TRBJ1-6|.|TRBV19|.
CATSLRTDRGSPLHF
TGTGCCACCAGCCTTCGGACCGATCGAGGGTCACCCCTCCACTTT
>TRBJ1-6|.|TRBV14|.
CASSQDHAVNSPLHF
TGTGCCAGCAGCCAAGACCACGCCGTCAATTCACCCCTCCACTTT
>TRBJ1-5|.|TRBV12-3/TRBV12-4|.
CASSFRSRNQPQHF
TGTGCCAGCAGTTTCCGGTCTCGCAATCAGCCCCAGCATTTT
>TRBJ2-2|few|TRBV6-5|.
CASRGNSGANTGELFF
TGTGCCAGCCGCGGAAACTCGGGGGCTAACACCGGGGAGCTGTTTTTT
>TRBJ1-5|.|TRBV15|.
CATSRARFARDVSGSNQPQHF
TGTGCCACCAGCAGAGCGCGTTTCGCCAGGGACGTTTCGGGTAGCAATCAGCCCCAGCATTTT
>TRBJ1-1|.|TRBV12-3/TRBV12-4|.
CASSKLPGGTEAFF
TGTGCCAGCAGTAAGTTGCCCGGAGGCACTGAAGCTTTCTTT
>TRBJ2-3|.|TRBV19|.
CASRTRQAGTDTQYF
TGTGCCAGTAGGACGAGACAGGCTGGCACAGATACGCAGTATTTT
>TRBJ2-2|.|TRBV5-1|TRBD1
CASSPTAQGALGTGELFF
TGCGCCAGCAGCCCCACTGCCCAGGGGGCGCTGGGCACCGGGGAGCTGTTTTTT
>TRBJ2-7|.|TRBV23-1|TRBD1
CASRPERGHYEQYF
TGCGCCAGCCGTCCGGAGAGGGGGCACTACGAGCAGTACTTC
>TRBJ1-1|few|TRBV11-2|.
CASSLPYTEAFF
TGTGCCAGCAGCTTACCCTACACTGAAGCTTTCTTT
>TRBJ2-1|.|TRBV7-8|.
CASTPLTSEYYNEQFF
TGTGCCAGCACCCCATTAACTTCCGAATACTACAATGAGCAGTTCTTC
>TRBJ2-2|.|TRBV20-1|.
CSGGRTGELFF
TGCAGTGGGGGTAGGACCGGGGAGCTGTTTTTT
>TRBJ2-7|.|TRBV5-1|TRBD2
CASSFALAGADEQYF
TGCGCCAGCAGCTTCGCCCTAGCGGGGGCGGACGAGCAGTACTTC
>TRBJ2-1|.|TRBV19|TRBD2
CASSSGRGSTYNEQFF
TGTGCCAGTAGTAGCGGGCGGGGGAGCACCTACAATGAGCAGTTCTTC
>TRBJ1-4|.|TRBV20-1|.
CSAREGGAGEKLFF
TGCAGTGCTAGAGAGGGAGGGGCTGGAGAAAAACTGTTTTTT
>TRBJ2-3|few|TRBV15|.
CATRRTAASTDTQYF
TGTGCCACCAGACGTACTGCAGCTAGCACAGATACGCAGTATTTT
>TRBJ1-2|.|TRBV7-2|TRBD1
CASSLEAGQSYGYTF
TGTGCCAGCAGCTTAGAAGCGGGACAGAGCTATGGCTACACCTTC
>TRBJ2-7|.|TRBV18|.
CASSPLTDYVNEQYF
TGTGCCAGCTCCCCGCTTACCGACTATGTCAACGAGCAGTACTTC
>TRBJ2-7|few|TRBV19|.
CASGPTPFGEQYF
TGTGCCAGTGGACCCACCCCATTTGGCGAGCAGTACTTC
>TRBJ2-4|.|TRBV19|TRBD1
CASSPQGPRNIQYF
TGTGCCAGTAGTCCACAGGGGCCGCGAAACATTCAGTACTTC
>TRBJ2-7|few|TRBV7-6|TRBD1
CASSLRIETGGTDEQYF
TGTGCCAGCAGCTTACGTATAGAAACAGGGGGTACAGACGAGCAGTACTTC
>TRBJ1-5|.|TRBV19|TRBD1
CASSHRTGTINQPQHF
TGTGCCAGTAGTCACCGGACAGGGACAATCAATCAGCCCCAGCATTTT
>TRBJ2-5|many|TRBV7-2|.
CASSSRHRLGTQYF
TGTGCCAGCAGCTCAAGGCACAGGCTGGGGACCCAGTACTTC
>TRBJ2-3|once|TRBV18|.
CASSPRTAGTDTQYF
TGTGCCAGCTCACCACGCACCGCAGGGACCGATACGCAGTATTTT
>TRBJ2-2|few|TRBV5-5|.
CASRDGTGELFF
TGTGCCAGCAGGGATGGGACAGGGGAGCTGTTTTTT
>TRBJ1-2|once|TRBV7-6|TRBD1
CASSLDYRTGGYGYTF
TGTGCCAGCAGCTTAGATTATCGGACAGGGGGCTATGGCTACACCTTC
>TRBJ2-5|few|TRBV2|.
CASSDEEGKYF
TGTGCCAGCAGTGATGAGGAGGGGAAATACTTC
>TRBJ1-5|few|TRBV19|TRBD1
CASRGQDGQPQHF
TGTGCCAGTCGGGGACAGGATGGTCAGCCCCAGCATTTT
>TRBJ2-7|.|TRBV6-2/TRBV6-3|TRBD2
CASSRPSGAASYEQYF
TGTGCCAGCAGTAGACCGAGCGGGGCAGCCTCCTACGAGCAGTACTTC
>TRBJ2-7|few|TRBV6-5|TRBD2
CASTPGLGDYKQYF
TGTGCCAGCACCCCGGGACTAGGGGACTATAAGCAGTACTTC
>TRBJ1-5|.|TRBV19|.
CASSANKRGQPQHF
TGTGCCAGTAGTGCCAACAAGAGGGGTCAGCCCCAGCATTTT
>TRBJ1-1|.|TRBV7-4|TRBD1
CARDRGVNTEAFF
TGTGCCAGGGACAGGGGGGTAAACACTGAAGCTTTCTTT
>TRBJ2-7|few|TRBV7-9|TRBD2
CASSTSSGGGFEEQYF
TGTGCCAGCAGCACCTCTAGCGGGGGGGGTTTTGAGGAGCAGTACTTC